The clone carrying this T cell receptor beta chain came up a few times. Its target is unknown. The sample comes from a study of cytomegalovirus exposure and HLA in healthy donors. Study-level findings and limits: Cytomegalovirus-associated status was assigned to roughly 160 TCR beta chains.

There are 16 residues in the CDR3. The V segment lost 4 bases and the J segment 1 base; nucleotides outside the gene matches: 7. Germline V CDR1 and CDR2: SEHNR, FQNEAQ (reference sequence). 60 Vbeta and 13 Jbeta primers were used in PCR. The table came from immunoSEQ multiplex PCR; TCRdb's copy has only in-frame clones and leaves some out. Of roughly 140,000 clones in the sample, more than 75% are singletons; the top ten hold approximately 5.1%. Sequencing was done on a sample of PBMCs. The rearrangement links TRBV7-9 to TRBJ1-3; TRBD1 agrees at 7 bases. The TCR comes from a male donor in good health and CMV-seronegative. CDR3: CASSYTGEGSGNTIYF. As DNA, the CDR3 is TGTGCCAGCAGCTATACAGGGGAAGGGTCTGGAAACACCATATATTTT.